The clone carrying this T cell receptor beta chain was detected only a few times. Its specificity is not known. This entry belongs to a study of early T cells in non-severe SARS-CoV-2 infection. Study details: Chains were unpaired, as sequencing was done on bulk RNA from unsorted whole blood. Study-wide points: CD4 and private specificities were missed by VDJdb matching, which favored anti-spike CD8 responses.

Unique molecular identifier tags were affixed to discrete cDNA molecules. One entry per CDR3 protein results from TCRdb running MiXCR on the 5' RACE reads. The table shows 63,000 or so distinct CDR3 sequences, with about 12% occurring only once. Looked up from germline, CDR1 is ENHRY and CDR2 is SYGVKD. The ends were cut back, 5 bases at V and 6 bases at J, with 11 bases in the middle. The CDR3 extends over 13 amino acids. This clonotype was obtained from an adult who was a healthcare worker with PCR-confirmed SARS-CoV-2 infection or an uninfected control (not recorded which). The chain couples TRBV10-3 to TRBJ2-1, with TRBD1 as a possible D gene (6 bases). Material for sequencing was whole blood. This CDR3 reads CAISYLQGNEQFF. DNA of the CDR3: TGTGCCATCAGTTACCTACAGGGCAATGAGCAGTTCTTC.